A single sample is the source of the 26 T cell receptor beta chains below, sequenced in a study of blood T cells in healthy people across ages. It was with a sample-barcoded 5' primer and a J-beta primer mix that a second PCR of about 7 to 12 cycles was run. Each CDR3 protein is one row after TCRdb ran MiXCR on the 5' RACE reads. This table holds roughly 860,000 distinct CDR3 sequences, under 80% found once. Sample: blood. The source is a man aged 30 to 39 in good health.

The chain is built from TRBV9 and TRBJ2-1; 9 bases match TRBD2. V lost 0 bases, J lost 9 bases, and 7 bases stayed unmatched. The CDR3 spans 15 residues. CDR1 is SGDLS, CDR2 YYNGEE, per germline. The CDR3 loop reads CASSVGGGGAGEQFF. The CDR3 DNA is TGTGCCAGCAGCGTAGGTGGCGGGGGGGCCGGTGAGCAGTTCTTC.

This clonotype was observed a few times. The V and J genes are TRBV12-3 or TRBV12-4 and TRBJ1-2; 10 nucleotides match TRBD1. The CDR3 spans 15 residues. J lost 6 bases, V lost 10 bases, and 14 bases had no gene match. DNA of the CDR3: TGTGCCACCGTTCTAGGGGACAGGGGAATTCATGGCTACACCTTC. Its protein is CATVLGDRGIHGYTF.

Only a few counts were recorded for this clonotype. The chain links TRBV6-6 to TRBJ2-1; 8 nucleotides agree with TRBD1. The V gene end was trimmed by 5 bases and the J gene end by 5 bases; junction bases not matched to a gene: 8. The length of the CDR3 is 15 residues. Germline V CDR1 and CDR2: MNHNY, SVGAGI (reference sequence). The CDR3 DNA reads as TGTGCCAGCAGTACGACAGGGGCGCCCGACAATGAGCAGTTCTTC. Translated: CASSTTGAPDNEQFF.

Worth noting for this clonotype: An end of the junction differs from the germline gene, which may be a read error. The chain recombines TRBV10-2 with TRBJ2-4; D unclear. The DNA end lines up better with TRBJ2-7; the J call may be wrong. Germline loops: CDR1 WSHSY, CDR2 SAAADI. The CDR3 is 14 amino acids. The CDR3 bases are TGCACCAGCAGTGAGGCGCGGACGGCCTACGAGCAGTACTTC. Amino acid sequence: CTSSEARTAYEQYF.

Only one count was recorded for this clonotype. The chain employs TRBV7-9 and TRBJ2-5; a possible D gene is TRBD1 (6 bases). Trimming cost V 7 bases and J 5 bases, with 23 bases left between them. The CDR3 spans 16 residues. Germline lookup yields CDR1 SEHNR and CDR2 FQNEAQ (reference sequence). The CDR3 coding sequence is TGTGCCAGCAACCCCGTGTGGGGCAGGGGTTCGGAGACCCAGTACTTC. Protein product: CASNPVWGRGSETQYF.

The V and J genes are TRBV7-8 and TRBJ2-5; D may correspond to TRBD1 or TRBD2 (6 bases each). The CDR3 runs 17 residues. Germline V CDR1 and CDR2: SGHVS, FQNEAQ. The V gene lost 4 bases and the J gene lost 4 bases, with 22 bases spanning the gap. In DNA, the CDR3 is TGTGCCAGCAGCTCCCCGTACGGGGGCGTGGGGGGAGAGACCCAGTACTTC. It specifies CASSSPYGGVGGETQYF.

The chain joins TRBV6-5 to TRBJ2-7; 7 bases map to TRBD1. The CDR3 consists of 15 residues. Germline values: CDR1 MNHEY, CDR2 SVGAGI. V gave up 8 bases and J gave up 2 bases; unmatched junction bases: 12. CDR3 DNA: TGTGCCAGCCGCAGGGGCCGGGACAGAGCCTACGAGCAGTACTTC. It translates to CASRRGRDRAYEQYF.

This clonotype appeared a single time. The chain employs TRBV4-3 and TRBJ2-5, with TRBD1 as a possible D gene (5 bases). The last part of the DNA fits TRBJ2-7 better; the J call may be wrong. Germline V gives CDR1 LGHNA, CDR2 YSLEER. CDR3 size: 15 residues. In nucleotides, the CDR3 is TGCGCCAGCAGCCAAGGGATAGGGGTACCCTACGAGCAGTACTTC. This translates into CASSQGIGVPYEQYF.

This sequence joins TRBV27 and TRBJ2-3, with 7 bases fitting TRBD2. CDR1 is MNHEY and CDR2 is SMNVEV in the germline V gene (reference sequence). V shed 8 bases, J shed 4 bases, and the junction held 15 bases outside the gene matches. This CDR3 region has 16 residues. DNA of the CDR3: TGTGCCAGCTCCATTCCTGTGGGGGGGAGACCAGATACGCAGTATTTT. Translation: CASSIPVGGRPDTQYF.

This rearrangement joins TRBV6-1 to TRBJ1-4; the D is unclear. Germline CDR1 reads MNHNS; CDR2 reads SASEGT. The CDR3 has 12 amino acids. The V end lost 6 bases, the J end lost 8 bases, and 10 bases lay between the germline ends. The CDR3, as DNA: TGTGCCAGCAGCGACGCTCCCGAAAAACTGTTTTTT. Protein product: CASSDAPEKLFF.

The chain employs TRBV6-2 or TRBV6-3 and TRBJ2-1; possible D gene TRBD2, 6 bases. CDR3 length: 15 residues. V dropped 5 bases and J dropped 0 bases, with 11 bases sitting between them. Germline-derived CDR1 and CDR2 are MNHEY and SVGEGT. CDR3 region: CASSRGMNSYNEQFF. CDR3 nucleotide sequence: TGTGCCAGCAGTCGCGGGATGAACTCCTACAATGAGCAGTTCTTC.

V usage is TRBV7-9 and J usage is TRBJ1-6; D unresolved. From germline, CDR1 is SEHNR and CDR2 FQNEAQ (reference sequence). The CDR3 extends over 17 amino acids. The ends were cut back, 4 bases at V and 1 base at J, with 14 bases in the middle. The CDR3 DNA reads TGTGCCAGCAGCTCGTATGGGCAGGCTTCCTATAATTCACCCCTCCACTTT. Translating it yields CASSSYGQASYNSPLHF.

The gene calls are TRBV4-2 and TRBJ1-4; unclear D gene. The germline V gene encodes CDR1 LGHNA and CDR2 YNFKEQ. V was clipped by 1 base and J by 7 bases, with 7 bases between them. CDR3 length: 13 amino acids. CDR3 protein: CASSQGGGEKLFF. CDR3 nucleotides: TGTGCCAGCAGCCAAGGGGGTGGTGAAAAACTGTTTTTT.

V gene TRBV7-2 combines with J gene TRBJ2-7; 9 nucleotides match TRBD1. This CDR3 comprises 15 residues. V was clipped by 8 bases and J by 4 bases; unmatched bases: 12. Germline V CDR1 and CDR2: SGHTA, FQGNSA. This CDR3 is CASGRPGQGSYEQYF. CDR3 sequence (DNA): TGTGCCAGCGGCCGACCGGGACAGGGTAGTTACGAGCAGTACTTC. The full variable domain, its missing parts supplied by reference TRBV7-2 and TRBJ2-7, is GAGVSQSPSNKVTEKGKDVELRCDPISGHTALYWYRQSLGQGLEFLIYFQGNSAPDKSGLPSDRFSAERTGGSVSTLTIQRTQQEDSAVYLCASGRPGQGSYEQYFGPGTRLTVT.

A few counts support this clonotype. This sequence joins TRBV27 and TRBJ2-7; D may be TRBD1 (6 bases). TRBJ2-5 matches the DNA end more closely, so the J call is doubtful. Germline CDR1 and CDR2: MNHEY and SMNVEV (reference sequence). This CDR3 spans 13 amino acids. The DNA for the CDR3 is TGTGCCAGCGGCCAACAGGGTCCCGAGACCCAGTACTTC. Translation gives CASGQQGPETQYF.

The chain employs TRBV20-1 and TRBJ1-1; unclear D gene. Trimming cost V 7 bases and J 10 bases, with 16 bases left between them. This CDR3 comprises 11 residues. Germline V gene sequence: CDR1 DFQATT, CDR2 SNEGSKA (reference sequence). The CDR3 DNA reads TGCAGTGTACCAGGAAGGGCGGTAGCTTTCTTT. As protein: CSVPGRAVAFF.

This sequence joins TRBV12-3 or TRBV12-4 and TRBJ2-2, with D unresolved. V lost 5 bases and J 4 bases, leaving 8 bases between the germline ends. This CDR3 comprises 13 residues. As DNA, the CDR3 is TGTGCCAGCAGTCCCTCAGCCACCGGGGAGCTGTTTTTT. This gives the protein CASSPSATGELFF.

The chain uses TRBV10-3 and TRBJ1-5; the D gene is possibly TRBD1 (5 bases). Germline values: CDR1 ENHRY, CDR2 SYGVKD. The CDR3 loop spans 13 amino acids. Trimming removed 4 bases at V and 6 bases at J, with 10 bases between. The CDR3 loop reads CAISVGEGQPQHF. CDR3 DNA: TGTGCCATCAGTGTAGGGGAGGGTCAGCCCCAGCATTTT.

The rearrangement links TRBV2 to TRBJ1-2; D remains ambiguous. V shed 2 bases and J shed 7 bases, with 2 bases lying between them. Germline CDR1 reads SNHLY; CDR2 reads FYNNEI. The CDR3 length is 10 residues. The CDR3: CASSEIGYTF. The CDR3 coding sequence is TGTGCCAGCAGTGAAATTGGCTACACCTTC.

In this sample, this clonotype turned up once. The chain has TRBV7-8 and TRBJ2-5; D unclear. There are 14 residues in the CDR3. Trimming removed 3 bases from V and 2 bases from J, with 10 bases in between. Germline CDR1 reads SGHVS; CDR2 reads FQNEAQ. The CDR3 protein is CASSLAVKQETQYF. The CDR3 DNA reads as TGTGCCAGCAGCTTGGCGGTGAAGCAAGAGACCCAGTACTTC.

The rearrangement joins TRBV3-1 to TRBJ2-1; no definite D call. The CDR3 runs 17 residues. With 4 bases removed from V and 3 bases from J, the gap between germline ends came to 19 bases. The germline V gene encodes CDR1 LGHDT and CDR2 YNNKEL (reference sequence). CDR3 protein: CASSLNGRIWGYNEQFF. The CDR3 DNA sequence: TGTGCCAGCAGCCTTAACGGACGCATCTGGGGCTACAATGAGCAGTTCTTC.

This clonotype has more than one count but fewer than ten. The chain couples TRBV7-2 to TRBJ2-1, with D uncertain. The CDR3 is 12 residues long. Germline CDR1 SGHTA, CDR2 FQGNSA. V shed 4 bases and J shed 11 bases, with 12 bases lying between them. The CDR3 DNA sequence: TGTGCCAGCAGCTCGTATAGGAGCAAGCAGTTCTTC. Its protein is CASSSYRSKQFF.

V gene TRBV9 combines with J gene TRBJ2-1, with 9 bases lining up with TRBD2. This CDR3 comprises 17 residues. Unmatched junction bases numbered 4, after V lost 0 bases and J lost 0 bases. Germline V gene lookup returns CDR1 SGDLS and CDR2 YYNGEE. The CDR3 region is CASSVDLSGGSYNEQFF. The CDR3 bases are TGTGCCAGCAGCGTAGACCTTAGCGGGGGCTCCTACAATGAGCAGTTCTTC. Full variable domain (rest looked up from reference TRBV9 and TRBJ2-1): DSGVTQTPKHLITATGQRVTLRCSPRSGDLSVYWYQQSLDQGLQFLIQYYNGEERAKGNILERFSAQQFPDLHSELNLSSLELGDSALYFCASSVDLSGGSYNEQFFGPGTRLTVL.

The chain employs TRBV6-5 and TRBJ2-3, with D hard to call. The CDR3 spans 15 residues. The V gene's germline CDR1 is MNHEY and CDR2 SVGAGI. Trimming pared 1 base from V and 6 bases from J, leaving 14 bases between. This CDR3 reads CASSYLAAEFDTQYF. The CDR3 DNA is TGTGCCAGCAGTTACTTGGCAGCCGAATTCGATACGCAGTATTTT.

The V gene is TRBV30, the J gene TRBJ2-2; unclear D gene. CDR3 size: 13 residues. V gave up 2 bases and J gave up 3 bases, with 7 bases separating them. Germline lookup yields CDR1 GTSNPN and CDR2 SVGIG (reference sequence). Here the CDR3 DNA reads TGTGCCTGGAGTAAAGGGCACACCGGGGAGCTGTTTTTT. Amino acid sequence: CAWSKGHTGELFF.

This chain links TRBV28 with TRBJ2-7; 11 nucleotides align to TRBD2. The germline CDR1 and CDR2 sequences are MDHEN and SYDVKM. This CDR3 has 15 amino acids. Trimming removed 5 bases from V and 3 bases from J; junction bases left unmatched: 6. CDR3 nucleotides: TGTGCCAGCAGTCAACTAGCGGGAGTTTTCTACGAGCAGTACTTC. This encodes CASSQLAGVFYEQYF.